This T cell receptor (beta chain) originates from a study of cytomegalovirus exposure and HLA in healthy donors. Notes on this clone: Its antigen is not identified.

V dropped 6 bases and J dropped 11; count of bases not matched to a gene: 11. Germline-derived CDR1 and CDR2 are MNHNS and SASEGT. The CDR3 runs 15 residues. The PCR employed 60 Vbeta primers together with 13 Jbeta primers. The assay was immunoSEQ multiplex PCR, and TCRdb's table has in-frame clones only and misses some. The sample shows some 170,000 clones, 75% to 80% of them seen only once. Notes on the study in general: The Asian-associated ancestry cluster reportedly had fewer N-insertions than the approximately 700-donor mean in a later analysis.

The chain carries TRBV6-1 and TRBJ2-5; 14 bases align to TRBD2. Sequenced sample: PBMCs. The source is a middle-aged man in good health and CMV-seropositive. In DNA, the CDR3 is TGTGCCAGCAGGGGACTAGCGGGAGCCCCCGAGGAGCAGTACTTC. This codes for CASRGLAGAPEEQYF.